Listed below are T cell receptor beta chains from one sample, sequenced in a study of T cell changes during pregnancy in multiple sclerosis. Sequencing used immunoSEQ multiplex PCR; TCRdb keeps in-frame clones, though not all of them. The sample consists of under 50,000 clones, 91% of them appearing once. The sequences come from CD8+ T cells from peripheral blood mononuclear cells, collected in the second trimester of pregnancy. The origin of the receptors is a female donor with multiple sclerosis, enrolled in a pregnancy study. The CDR3 runs from the conserved cysteine through the conserved F or W. D genes are given only for firm matches. Expanded clones are given a class, and other clones once, few, many or no size at all.

once	TRBV9	TRBD2	TRBJ2-3	CASSALAGAYTDTQYF	TGTGCCAGCAGCGCCCTAGCGGGGGCCTACACAGATACGCAGTATTTT
NA	TRBV29-1	NA	TRBJ1-1	CSVGESNTEAFF	TGCAGCGTTGGGGAGTCGAACACTGAAGCTTTCTTT
NA	TRBV27	NA	TRBJ1-2	CASSFLDQGGYYGYTF	TGTGCCAGCAGTTTTCTTGATCAGGGAGGGTACTATGGCTACACCTTC
NA	TRBV28	NA	TRBJ1-4	CASSPLTDQADFATNEKLFF	TGTGCCAGCAGTCCGTTGACAGATCAAGCCGACTTTGCAACTAATGAAAAACTGTTTTTT
NA	TRBV14	NA	TRBJ1-2	CASSLTGRGFGYGYTF	TGTGCCAGCAGCCTAACCGGCCGGGGGTTTGGTTATGGCTACACCTTC
few	TRBV27	NA	TRBJ2-7	CASSAQGGSYEQYF	TGTGCCAGCAGTGCACAGGGGGGGTCCTACGAGCAGTACTTC
NA	TRBV25-1	TRBD1	TRBJ2-1	CASWDSSYNEQFF	TGTGCCAGCTGGGACAGTTCCTACAATGAGCAGTTCTTC
NA	TRBV27	TRBD2	TRBJ2-3	CASRGLAGGTDTQYF	TGTGCCAGCCGTGGACTAGCGGGGGGCACAGATACGCAGTATTTT
NA	TRBV9	TRBD1	TRBJ1-1	CASSGDRGRNTEAFF	TGTGCCAGCAGCGGCGACAGGGGAAGGAACACTGAAGCTTTCTTT
once	TRBV13	TRBD1	TRBJ2-2	CASSLGQGSTGELFF	TGTGCCAGCAGCTTAGGACAGGGGAGCACCGGGGAGCTGTTTTTT
NA	TRBV27	NA	TRBJ2-2	CASSFRGYTGELFF	TGTGCCAGCAGTTTCCGGGGGTACACCGGGGAGCTGTTTTTT